This entry features one TCR beta chain sequence. Its antigen is unidentified. Time point defined: persistent/refractory GD, antithyroid drugs over 5 years with positive TRAb. RNA from PBMCs was the source of the TCR library. This specimen comes from a study of regulatory T cells in long-lasting Graves disease. Study results and caveats: TCR diversity was lower in persistent than newly diagnosed Graves' disease.

The TCR beta library used iRepertoire HTBI primers with Arm-PCR amplification of CDR3. TCRdb re-derived calls from the multiplex PCR reads in MiXCR, one entry per CDR3 protein. The sample consists of roughly 400,000 distinct CDR3 sequences, roughly 20% of them appearing once. The clonotype comes from a female donor with Graves disease. The starting material was peripheral blood mononuclear cells (PBMCs), obtained when the disease was refractory, from a patient treated with antithyroid drugs.

The DNA of the CDR3 is TGTGCCAGCAGTTACACGATAGAAGCGAACACCGGGGAGCTGTTTTTT. It is translated as CASSYTIEANTGELFF. V and J are TRBV6-5 and TRBJ2-2; D unclear. This CDR3 spans 16 amino acids. The germline V gene encodes CDR1 MNHEY and CDR2 SVGAGI. Trimming took off 2 bases at V and 0 bases at J, with 10 bases between the two ends.